This is a list of T cell receptor beta chains from one sample in a study of cytomegalovirus exposure and HLA in healthy donors. Profiling relied on immunoSEQ multiplex PCR, and the TCRdb table lists in-frame clones only, not all of them. Of roughly 100,000 clones listed, approximately 80% are singletons. Sequencing was done on a sample of PBMCs. All receptors derive from a man younger than 45 in good health and CMV-seropositive. The CDR3 runs from the conserved cysteine through the conserved F or W. A D gene is named only where the DNA matches it firmly. Clone size is not always given. Where it is, it says once, few, many or a class for expanded clones.

v_gene	abundance	d_gene	j_gene	CDR3aa	CDR3nt
TRBV18	few	TRBD1	TRBJ2-7	CASSPQGANSYEQYF	TGTGCCAGCTCACCCCAGGGGGCTAACTCCTACGAGCAGTACTTC
TRBV6-1	-	-	TRBJ1-5	CASSQGQYNQPQHF	TGTGCCAGCAGCCAAGGACAATACAATCAGCCCCAGCATTTT
TRBV6-1	-	TRBD1	TRBJ2-2	CASSGTGGSTGELFF	TGTGCCAGCAGTGGCACAGGGGGGAGCACCGGGGAGCTGTTTTTT
TRBV7-9	-	TRBD1	TRBJ2-3	CASSKTGTGADTQYF	TGTGCCAGCAGCAAAACGGGGACAGGAGCAGATACGCAGTATTTT
TRBV30	-	TRBD2	TRBJ2-2	CAWRLKRGVGELFF	TGTGCCTGGAGGCTCAAACGGGGGGTCGGGGAGCTGTTTTTT
TRBV7-3	-	TRBD2	TRBJ2-1	CASSLIGLAGTNEQFF	TGTGCCAGCAGCTTAATTGGTCTAGCGGGAACCAATGAGCAGTTCTTC
TRBV6-6	few	-	TRBJ1-6	CASRRGQRDNSPLHF	TGTGCCAGCAGACGCGGACAGAGGGATAATTCACCCCTCCACTTT
TRBV7-6	-	-	TRBJ2-7	CASSLAIAEYEQYF	TGTGCCAGCAGCTTAGCGATAGCGGAGTACGAGCAGTACTTC
TRBV28	once	-	TRBJ2-7	CATELTDGYAQYF	TGTGCCACAGAACTCACAGACGGTTACGCGCAGTACTTC
TRBV5-1	-	TRBD2	TRBJ2-2	CASSLTGGSGELFF	TGCGCCAGCAGCTTGACGGGCGGGAGCGGGGAGCTGTTTTTT
TRBV4-3	-	TRBD2	TRBJ2-2	CASSQGTSGGTGELFF	TGCGCCAGCAGCCAAGGGACTAGCGGGGGAACCGGGGAGCTGTTTTTT
TRBV6-6	once	-	TRBJ1-5	CASREGITGDQPQHF	TGTGCCAGCAGGGAGGGGATAACAGGAGATCAGCCCCAGCATTTT
TRBV7-7	-	-	TRBJ2-5	CASSLSSVQETQYF	TGTGCTAGCAGCTTGTCTAGCGTGCAAGAGACCCAGTACTTC
TRBV27	-	TRBD1	TRBJ1-2	CASSLSAGGDGYTF	TGTGCCAGCAGTTTATCCGCAGGGGGTGATGGCTACACCTTC
TRBV7-3	-	-	TRBJ2-3	CASSFSQTNTQYF	TGTGCCAGCAGCTTTTCCCAAACAAATACGCAGTATTTT
TRBV7-3	-	-	TRBJ2-1	CASSSSGRSRGNEQFF	TGTGCCAGCAGCTCCTCAGGACGGTCACGGGGGAATGAGCAGTTCTTC
TRBV7-2	few	-	TRBJ1-6	CASSMSRSLDSPLHF	TGTGCCAGCAGCATGAGCAGGTCTCTGGATTCACCCCTCCACTTT
TRBV30	once	-	TRBJ1-3	CAWSVRLGPGNTIYF	TGTGCCTGGAGTGTACGTCTGGGGCCAGGAAACACCATATATTTT
TRBV7-9	once	TRBD2	TRBJ2-1	CASSPQTSGGPSNEQFF	TGTGCCAGCAGCCCCCAGACTAGCGGGGGCCCGAGCAATGAGCAGTTCTTC
TRBV5-8	-	-	TRBJ1-1	CASSLAWGGGAEAFF	TGTGCCAGCAGCTTGGCGTGGGGGGGTGGGGCTGAAGCTTTCTTT
TRBV6-6	-	TRBD1	TRBJ2-3	CASRQGTDTQYF	TGTGCCAGCAGACAGGGGACAGATACGCAGTATTTT
TRBV11-2	-	TRBD2	TRBJ2-1	CASSFLAGESYNEQFF	TGTGCCAGCAGCTTCCTCGCGGGAGAGTCCTACAATGAGCAGTTCTTC
TRBV7-9	-	-	TRBJ1-4	CASSLEGEFEKLFF	TGTGCCAGCAGCTTAGAGGGGGAGTTTGAAAAACTGTTTTTT
TRBV5-1	-	-	TRBJ1-3	CASSYSPRGISGNTIYF	TGCGCCAGCAGCTATTCTCCGAGAGGTATCTCTGGAAACACCATATATTTT
TRBV7-3	-	TRBD2	TRBJ2-3	CASSLVAGGQTQYF	TGTGCCAGCAGCTTGGTGGCGGGGGGGCAAACGCAGTATTTT
TRBV27	-	-	TRBJ2-1	CASSQFENRGDEQFF	TGTGCCAGCAGTCAGTTCGAGAACCGAGGAGATGAGCAGTTCTTC
TRBV4-1	-	-	TRBJ1-2	CASYRDIYGYTF	TGCGCCAGTTACAGGGATATCTATGGCTACACCTTC
TRBV5-6	-	TRBD1	TRBJ2-2	CASSQQGQGAGELFF	TGTGCCAGCAGCCAACAAGGACAGGGGGCCGGGGAGCTGTTTTTT
TRBV28	-	TRBD1	TRBJ1-1	CASSHRGTNTEAFF	TGTGCCAGCAGTCACAGGGGGACGAACACTGAAGCTTTCTTT
TRBV5-6	-	-	TRBJ2-1	CASSALTVRTYYNEQFF	TGTGCCAGCAGCGCCCTGACAGTCCGGACCTACTACAATGAGCAGTTCTTC
TRBV12-5	few	-	TRBJ1-3	CASGLETVYSGNTIYF	TGTGCTAGTGGTTTGGAGACAGTTTACTCTGGAAACACCATATATTTT
TRBV7-6	-	-	TRBJ1-1	CASSLVAGQNTEAFF	TGTGCCAGCAGCTTAGTCGCAGGGCAGAACACTGAAGCTTTCTTT
TRBV2	-	-	TRBJ1-2	CASSEVGGPNYGYTF	TGTGCCAGCAGTGAGGTGGGGGGGCCTAACTATGGCTACACCTTC
TRBV29-1	-	TRBD1	TRBJ2-1	CSVQGLPQYNEQFF	TGCAGCGTACAGGGGCTTCCCCAGTACAATGAGCAGTTCTTC
TRBV6-1	-	-	TRBJ1-6	CASGQTNSPLHF	TGTGCCAGCGGACAGACTAATTCACCCCTCCACTTT
TRBV29-1	-	TRBD1	TRBJ1-1	CSVETTGVSEAFF	TGCAGCGTTGAAACGACAGGGGTCTCCGAAGCTTTCTTT
TRBV10-3	-	TRBD1	TRBJ2-7	CATNRGQGYEQYF	TGTGCCACGAACAGGGGGCAAGGGTACGAGCAGTACTTC
TRBV6-6	-	-	TRBJ1-3	CASIRDSGNTIYF	TGTGCCAGCATTAGAGATTCTGGAAACACCATATATTTT
TRBV2	once	-	TRBJ1-5	CASSPGGSNQPQHF	TGTGCCAGCAGCCCCGGCGGGAGCAATCAGCCCCAGCATTTT
TRBV27	-	TRBD1	TRBJ2-7	CASSLSRGGAQYF	TGTGCCAGCAGTTTATCGAGAGGGGGCGCGCAGTACTTC
TRBV18	-	-	TRBJ1-1	CASSPRDIGGRDTEAFF	TGTGCCAGCTCACCACGGGACATTGGGGGACGAGACACTGAAGCTTTCTTT
TRBV7-9	-	TRBD2	TRBJ2-5	CASSLGSGGLQGTQYF	TGTGCCAGCAGCTTAGGCTCGGGGGGACTACAAGGGACCCAGTACTTC
TRBV2	-	TRBD1	TRBJ2-7	CASSNTPGQGHEQYF	TGTGCCAGCAGTAACACGCCGGGACAGGGCCACGAGCAGTACTTC
TRBV28	-	-	TRBJ1-3	CASSKDQGFGNTIYF	TGTGCCAGCAGTAAAGATCAGGGCTTTGGAAACACCATATATTTT